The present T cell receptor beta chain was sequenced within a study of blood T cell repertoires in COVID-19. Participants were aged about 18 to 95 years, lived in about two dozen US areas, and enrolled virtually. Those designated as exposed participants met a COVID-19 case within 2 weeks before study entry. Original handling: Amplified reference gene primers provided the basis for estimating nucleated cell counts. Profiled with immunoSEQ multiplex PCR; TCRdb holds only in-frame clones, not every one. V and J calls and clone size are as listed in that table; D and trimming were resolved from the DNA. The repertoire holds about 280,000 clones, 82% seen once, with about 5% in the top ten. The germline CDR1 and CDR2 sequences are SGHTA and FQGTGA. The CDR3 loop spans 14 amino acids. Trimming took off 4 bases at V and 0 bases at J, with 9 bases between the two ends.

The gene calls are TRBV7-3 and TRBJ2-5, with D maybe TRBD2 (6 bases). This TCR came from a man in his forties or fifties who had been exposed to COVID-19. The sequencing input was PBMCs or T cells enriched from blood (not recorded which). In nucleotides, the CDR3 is TGTGCCAGCAGCTCAAGCGGGTACCAAGAGACCCAGTACTTC. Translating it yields CASSSSGYQETQYF.